This T cell receptor beta chain was retrieved from a study of post-analysis software for immune sequencing data. CDR1 and CDR2 (germline): MNHEY, SVGEGT. V lost 8 bases to trimming and J lost 4 bases, with 15 bases between them. This CDR3 spans 14 amino acids. This clonotype was seen a few times. Its antigen is currently unknown. Unique molecular identifiers were present in the TCR beta cDNA libraries. Each CDR3 protein gets one entry after TCRdb re-called the PCR reads with MiXCR. This table holds 380,000 or so distinct CDR3 sequences, roughly 38% found once. Study findings and constraints: Patients showed TRBV5-6, TRBV5-1 and TRBV20-1 among four to six TRBV segments more frequent than in controls.

This chain joins TRBV6-2 or TRBV6-3 and TRBJ1-5; D remains ambiguous. The TCR comes from a girl under 18 with multiple sclerosis. Sequencing used blood. CDR3 sequence reads: CASRLGVRNQPQHF. Written as DNA, the CDR3 is TGTGCCAGCCGGCTTGGGGTCAGAAATCAGCCCCAGCATTTT.